Listed below are T cell receptor beta chains from one sample, sequenced in a study of T cells in Graves' hyperthyroidism and ophthalmopathy. One entry per CDR3 protein results from TCRdb running MiXCR on the multiplex PCR reads. The sample carries roughly 710,000 distinct CDR3 sequences, 30% to 40% recorded once. Sequencing was done on a sample of blood. The source of these receptors is a woman between 40 and 50 years old with Graves' hyperthyroidism. The CDR3 runs from the conserved cysteine through the conserved F or W. A D gene is named only where the DNA matches it firmly. Expanded clones get a size class; other rows say once, few or many, or leave the size out.

clone_size j_call d_call v_call cdr3_nt cdr3_aa
once TRBJ2-7 TRBD1 TRBV6-2/TRBV6-3 TGTGCCAGCAGTTCGGGACAGATAGCCTACGAGCAGTACTTC CASSSGQIAYEQYF
- TRBJ1-2 - TRBV12-3/TRBV12-4 TGTGCCAGCAGCTCGCTCGGGCGCCTAGCTAACTATGGCTACACCTTC CASSSLGRLANYGYTF
many TRBJ2-2 TRBD1 TRBV10-3 TGTGCCATCAGTGAGCGAGAACAGGGGGCCGACGGGGAGCTGTTTTTT CAISEREQGADGELFF
many TRBJ1-1 - TRBV10-2 TGCGCCACGGGTGCCTGGGGCACTGAAGCTTTCTTT CATGAWGTEAFF
many TRBJ1-6 - TRBV19 TGTGCCAGTAGTATGAGGCGGCCTAGCTCCTATAATTCACCCCTCCACTTT CASSMRRPSSYNSPLHF
- TRBJ1-2 - TRBV20-1 TGCAGTGCTAGGAGGGAGGCCGTGGGGAAGGATGGCTACACCTTC CSARREAVGKDGYTF
- TRBJ1-1 - TRBV28 TGTGCCAGCAGTCCGACGAGAAGGACTTATGGCGGCACTGAAGCTTTCTTT CASSPTRRTYGGTEAFF
few TRBJ1-3 - TRBV12-3/TRBV12-4 TGTGCCAGCAGTACCTCGGGGGTCTCTCCTGGAAACACCATATATTTT CASSTSGVSPGNTIYF
few TRBJ2-7 - TRBV14 TGTGCCAGCTCACCCCAAGCGGATACCTACGAGCAGTACTTC CASSPQADTYEQYF
- TRBJ1-6 - TRBV7-2 TGTGCCAGCAGCCGCATAGGGGTCGGTTCACCCCTCCACTTT CASSRIGVGSPLHF
many TRBJ1-5 - TRBV6-5 TGTGCCAGCCGTCCGACGGACTATAGCAATCAGCCCCAGCATTTT CASRPTDYSNQPQHF
many TRBJ1-4 - TRBV20-1 TGCAGTGCCACTGGGGCAGCAACTAATGAAAAACTGTTTTTT CSATGAATNEKLFF
- TRBJ1-4 TRBD1 TRBV7-9 TGTGCCAGCACCCTCCCGGGACAGGGCCTTGAAGAAAAACTGTTTTTT CASTLPGQGLEEKLFF
many TRBJ1-6 TRBD1 TRBV13 TGTGCCAGCAGCCTAGGACAGGGTAATAATTCACCCCTCCACTTT CASSLGQGNNSPLHF
few TRBJ1-2 - TRBV5-4 TGTGCCAGCAGCCCGAGCTCCAGGGGCTGGTATGGCTACACCTTC CASSPSSRGWYGYTF
few TRBJ1-5 - TRBV20-1 TGCAGTGCTATAAACCCGGAAACAGCCGGTAATCAGCCCCAGCATTTT CSAINPETAGNQPQHF
few TRBJ1-4 - TRBV6-5 TGTGCCAGCAGAATATCCGGGGCTTGGGGTGAAAAACTGTTTTTT CASRISGAWGEKLFF
- TRBJ1-2 - TRBV20-1 TGCAGTGCTAAGACTGAGGGCTATGGCTACACCTTC CSAKTEGYGYTF
- TRBJ1-1 - TRBV19 TGTGCCAGTAGTATAGCTCAGCTAGCAACTGAAGCTTTCTTT CASSIAQLATEAFF
- TRBJ2-3 TRBD1 TRBV2 TGTGCCAGCAGGGACAGGAACAATGCAGATACGCAGTATTTT CASRDRNNADTQYF
- TRBJ2-5 TRBD2 TRBV7-7 TGTGCTAGCACCGAAGGTGGTACTAGCGGGGGGGCCCAGGAGACCCAGTACTTC CASTEGGTSGGAQETQYF
few TRBJ1-6 TRBD1 TRBV6-2/TRBV6-3 TGTGCCAGCAGTACCCGACAGGGGGCCAGCTCCTATAATTCACCCCTCCACTTT CASSTRQGASSYNSPLHF
- TRBJ2-5 - TRBV5-1 TGCGCCAGCAGCTGGAACCAGGGGAGGCGAGAGACCCAGTACTTC CASSWNQGRRETQYF
many TRBJ1-2 - TRBV2 TGTGCCAGCGCTTCATCTGGCTACACCTTC CASASSGYTF
- TRBJ2-5 - TRBV15 TGTGCCACCAGCAGACCCTATGGGGGCGAGGAGACCCAGTACTTC CATSRPYGGEETQYF
- TRBJ1-2 - TRBV11-3 TGTGCCAGCAGCCCGAGGACAGCCCCCTGGTATGGCTACACCTTC CASSPRTAPWYGYTF
many TRBJ2-7 TRBD2 TRBV29-1 TGCAGCGTTGAGGCGGGAGATGAGTACGAGCAGTACTTC CSVEAGDEYEQYF
many TRBJ2-7 - TRBV5-1 TGCGCCAGCAGCTTGGCCTTATCGAACCTCGGGGACGAGCAGTACTTC CASSLALSNLGDEQYF